A selection of T cell receptor beta chains follows, all from one sample in a study of T cell responses to AZD1222 COVID-19 vaccine. Libraries were prepared by immunoSEQ multiplex PCR; TCRdb keeps only in-frame clonotypes and omits some of them. Counted here are 200,000 to 300,000 clones, more than 85% occurring once; the ten biggest clones make up approximately 0.52%. The source material was peripheral blood, sampled on day 0 of AZD1222 vaccination. The receptors were sampled from an adult in good health. CDR3s include the opening cysteine and the closing phenylalanine or tryptophan. D genes are given only for firm matches.

V: TRBV5-6
D: .
J: TRBJ1-6
CDR3: CASSLRGVNSPLHF

V: TRBV3-1/TRBV3-2
D: TRBD2
J: TRBJ2-7
CDR3: CASSQGLAGAPYEQYF

V: TRBV7-9
D: .
J: TRBJ2-1
CDR3: CAWGAGAHEQFF

V: TRBV7-3
D: TRBD2
J: TRBJ2-2
CDR3: CASSPGRGVLFF

V: TRBV28
D: .
J: TRBJ2-7
CDR3: CASRPTGTSVPREQYF

V: TRBV9
D: TRBD1
J: TRBJ1-4
CDR3: CASSVGIGDRYGEKLFF

V: TRBV11-1
D: .
J: TRBJ1-4
CDR3: CASSYLSGLRNEKLFF

V: TRBV15
D: .
J: TRBJ1-2
CDR3: CATSRDGRGYGYTF

V: TRBV6-6
D: .
J: TRBJ1-1
CDR3: CASSTEQGLNTEAFF

V: TRBV19
D: TRBD2
J: TRBJ2-5
CDR3: CASSLAGAAWETQYF

V: TRBV7-2
D: .
J: TRBJ2-7
CDR3: CASSLEALGGGEQYF

V: TRBV6-2/TRBV6-3
D: .
J: TRBJ1-5
CDR3: CASSYSWPNQPQHF

V: TRBV12-3/TRBV12-4
D: .
J: TRBJ1-5
CDR3: CASRQGRHQPQHF

V: TRBV2
D: .
J: TRBJ2-1
CDR3: CASRVGGYNEQFF

V: TRBV28
D: .
J: TRBJ2-3
CDR3: CASSSGLDFTDTQYF

V: TRBV19
D: TRBD1
J: TRBJ2-5
CDR3: CASSTPAGGGETQYF

V: TRBV28
D: TRBD1
J: TRBJ1-2
CDR3: CASSRTGGPLYGYTF

V: TRBV6-5
D: .
J: TRBJ2-7
CDR3: CASSSGTLYEQYF